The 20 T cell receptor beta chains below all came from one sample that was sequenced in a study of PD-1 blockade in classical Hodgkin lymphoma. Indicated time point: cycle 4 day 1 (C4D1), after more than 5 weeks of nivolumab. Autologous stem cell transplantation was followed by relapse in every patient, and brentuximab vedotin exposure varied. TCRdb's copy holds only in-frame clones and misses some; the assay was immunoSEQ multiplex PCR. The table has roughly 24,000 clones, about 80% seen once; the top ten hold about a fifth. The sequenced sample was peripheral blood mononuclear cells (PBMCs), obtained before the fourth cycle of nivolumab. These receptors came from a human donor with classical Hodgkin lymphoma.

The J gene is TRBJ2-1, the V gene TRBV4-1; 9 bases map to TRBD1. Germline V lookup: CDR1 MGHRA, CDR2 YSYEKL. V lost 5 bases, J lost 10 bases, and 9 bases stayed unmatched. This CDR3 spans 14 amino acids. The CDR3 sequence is CASSIGTGRGEQFF. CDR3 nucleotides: TGCGCCAGCAGCATCGGGACAGGGCGGGGGGAGCAGTTCTTC.

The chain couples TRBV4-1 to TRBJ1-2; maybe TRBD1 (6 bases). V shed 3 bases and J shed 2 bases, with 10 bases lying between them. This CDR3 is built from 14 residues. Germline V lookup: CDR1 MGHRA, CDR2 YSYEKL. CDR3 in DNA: TGCGCCAGCAGCCAGGGAACAGGGAACTATGGCTACACCTTC. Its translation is CASSQGTGNYGYTF.

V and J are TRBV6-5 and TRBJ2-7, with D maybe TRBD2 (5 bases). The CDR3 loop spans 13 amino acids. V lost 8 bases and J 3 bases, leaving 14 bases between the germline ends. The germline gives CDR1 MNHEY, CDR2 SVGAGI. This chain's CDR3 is CASLDSVGYEQYF. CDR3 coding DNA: TGTGCCAGCTTGGACTCTGTGGGCTACGAGCAGTACTTC.

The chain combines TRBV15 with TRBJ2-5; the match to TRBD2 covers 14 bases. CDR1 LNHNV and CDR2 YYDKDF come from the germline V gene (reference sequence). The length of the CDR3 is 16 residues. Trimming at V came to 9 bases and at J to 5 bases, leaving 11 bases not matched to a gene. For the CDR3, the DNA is TGTGCCACTACCGAGGGACTAGCGGGAGAGACGGAGACCCAGTACTTC. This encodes CATTEGLAGETETQYF.

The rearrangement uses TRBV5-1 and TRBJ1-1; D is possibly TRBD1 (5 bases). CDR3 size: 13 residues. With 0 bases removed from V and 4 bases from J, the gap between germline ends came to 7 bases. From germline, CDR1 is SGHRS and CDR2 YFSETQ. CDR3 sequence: CASSLGGSTEAFF. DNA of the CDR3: TGCGCCAGCAGCTTGGGGGGGAGCACTGAAGCTTTCTTT.

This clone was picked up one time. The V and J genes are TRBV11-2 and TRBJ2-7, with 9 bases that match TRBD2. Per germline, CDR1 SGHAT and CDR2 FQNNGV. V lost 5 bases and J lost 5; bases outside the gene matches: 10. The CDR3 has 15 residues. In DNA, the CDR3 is TGTGCCAGCAGCCCCCGCTGCCTAGCGGGAAACGAGCAGTACTTC. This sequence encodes CASSPRCLAGNEQYF.

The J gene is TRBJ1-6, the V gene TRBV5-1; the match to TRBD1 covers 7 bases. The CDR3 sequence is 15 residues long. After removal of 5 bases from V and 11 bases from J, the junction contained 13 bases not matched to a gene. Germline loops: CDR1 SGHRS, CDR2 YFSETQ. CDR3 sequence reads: CASRSRDSPLTPLHF. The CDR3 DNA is TGCGCCAGCAGATCCCGGGACAGCCCTTTGACACCCCTCCACTTT.

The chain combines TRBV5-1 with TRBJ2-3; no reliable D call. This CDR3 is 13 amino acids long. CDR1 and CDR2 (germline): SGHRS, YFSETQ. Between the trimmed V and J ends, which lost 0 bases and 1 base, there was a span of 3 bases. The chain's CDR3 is CASSLGGTDTQYF. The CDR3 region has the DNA TGCGCCAGCAGCTTGGGGGGCACAGATACGCAGTATTTT. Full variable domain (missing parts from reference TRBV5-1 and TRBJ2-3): KAGVTQTPRYLIKTRGQQVTLSCSPISGHRSVSWYQQTPGQGLQFLFEYFSETQRNKGNFPGRFSGRQFSNSRSEMNVSTLELGDSALYLCASSLGGTDTQYFGPGTRLTVL.

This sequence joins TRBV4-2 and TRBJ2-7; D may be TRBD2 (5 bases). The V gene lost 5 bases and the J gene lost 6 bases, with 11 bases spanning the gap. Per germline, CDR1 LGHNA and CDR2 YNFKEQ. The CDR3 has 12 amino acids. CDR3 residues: CASSFGSAEQYF. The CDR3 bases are TGTGCCAGCAGCTTTGGGAGCGCCGAGCAGTACTTC.

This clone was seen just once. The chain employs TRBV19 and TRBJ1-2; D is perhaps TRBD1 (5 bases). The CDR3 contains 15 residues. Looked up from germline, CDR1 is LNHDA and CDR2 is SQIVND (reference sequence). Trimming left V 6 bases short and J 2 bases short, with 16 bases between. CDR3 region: CASSSRTRPNYGYTF. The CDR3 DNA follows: TGTGCCAGTAGCTCAAGGACAAGGCCCAACTATGGCTACACCTTC. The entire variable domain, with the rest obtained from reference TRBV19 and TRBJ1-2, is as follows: DGGITQSPKYLFRKEGQNVTLSCEQNLNHDAMYWYRQDPGQGLRLIYYSQIVNDFQKGDIAEGYSVSREKKESFPLTVTSAQKNPTAFYLCASSSRTRPNYGYTFGSGTRLTVV.

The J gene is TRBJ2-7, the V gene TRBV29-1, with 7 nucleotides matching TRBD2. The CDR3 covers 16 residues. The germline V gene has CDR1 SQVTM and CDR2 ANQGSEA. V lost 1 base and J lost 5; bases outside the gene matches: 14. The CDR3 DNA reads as TGCAGCGTTGAAGGCTCGGAAGCGGGGATTGGCAACGAGCAGTACTTC. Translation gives CSVEGSEAGIGNEQYF.

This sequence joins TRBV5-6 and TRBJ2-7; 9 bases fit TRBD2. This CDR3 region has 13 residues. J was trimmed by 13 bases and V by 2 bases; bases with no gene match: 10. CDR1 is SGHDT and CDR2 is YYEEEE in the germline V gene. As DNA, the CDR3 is TGTGCCAGCAGCTTCCGACTAGCGGTCCCCTCATACTTC. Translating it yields CASSFRLAVPSYF.

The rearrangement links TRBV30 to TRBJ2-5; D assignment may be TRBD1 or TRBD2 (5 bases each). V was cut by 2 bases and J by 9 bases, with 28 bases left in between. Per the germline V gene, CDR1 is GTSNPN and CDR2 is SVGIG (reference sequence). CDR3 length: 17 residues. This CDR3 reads CAWSQVGPGTLGKAQYF. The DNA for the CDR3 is TGTGCCTGGAGTCAGGTGGGGCCCGGGACCCTAGGGAAGGCCCAGTACTTC.

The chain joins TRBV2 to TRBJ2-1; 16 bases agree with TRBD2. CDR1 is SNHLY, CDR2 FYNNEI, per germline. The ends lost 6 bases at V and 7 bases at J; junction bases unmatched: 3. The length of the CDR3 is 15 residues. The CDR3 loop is CASSGTSGGVNEQFF. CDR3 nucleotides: TGTGCCAGCAGCGGGACTAGCGGGGGGGTGAATGAGCAGTTCTTC.

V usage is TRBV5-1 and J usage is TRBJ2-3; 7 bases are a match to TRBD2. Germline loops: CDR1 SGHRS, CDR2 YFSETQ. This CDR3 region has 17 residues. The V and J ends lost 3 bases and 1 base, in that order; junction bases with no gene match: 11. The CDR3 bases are TGCGCCAGCAGCTGGTGGACCCGGGACTACGGCACAGATACGCAGTATTTT. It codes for CASSWWTRDYGTDTQYF.

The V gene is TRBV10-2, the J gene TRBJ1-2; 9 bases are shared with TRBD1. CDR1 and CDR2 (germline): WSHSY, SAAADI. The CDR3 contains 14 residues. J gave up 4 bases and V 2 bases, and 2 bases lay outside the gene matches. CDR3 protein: CASSEEDRGYGYTF. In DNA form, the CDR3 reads TGCGCCAGCAGTGAGGAGGACAGGGGCTATGGCTACACCTTC.

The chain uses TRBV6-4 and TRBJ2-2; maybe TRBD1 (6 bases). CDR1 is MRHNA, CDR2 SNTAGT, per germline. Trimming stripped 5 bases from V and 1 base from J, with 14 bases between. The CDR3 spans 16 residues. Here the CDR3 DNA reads TGTGCCAGCAGTAAGGACAGACTGGGGAACACCGGGGAGCTGTTTTTT. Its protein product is CASSKDRLGNTGELFF.

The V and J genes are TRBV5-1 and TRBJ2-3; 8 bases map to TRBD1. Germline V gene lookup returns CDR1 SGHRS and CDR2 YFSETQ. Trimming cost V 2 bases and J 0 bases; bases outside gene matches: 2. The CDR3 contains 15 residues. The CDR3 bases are TGCGCCAGCAGCTTCCAGGGGGCGAGCACAGATACGCAGTATTTT. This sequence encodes CASSFQGASTDTQYF.

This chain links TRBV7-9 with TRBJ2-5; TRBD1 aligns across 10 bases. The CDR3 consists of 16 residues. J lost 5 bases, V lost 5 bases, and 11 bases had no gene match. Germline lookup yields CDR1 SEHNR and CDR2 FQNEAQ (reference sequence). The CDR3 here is CASSPWDRGPGETQYF. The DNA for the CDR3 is TGTGCCAGCAGCCCCTGGGACAGGGGACCAGGGGAGACCCAGTACTTC.

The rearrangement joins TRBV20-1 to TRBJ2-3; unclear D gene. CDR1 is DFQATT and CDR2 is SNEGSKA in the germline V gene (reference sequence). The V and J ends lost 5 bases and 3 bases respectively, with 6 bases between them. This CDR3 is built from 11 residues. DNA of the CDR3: TGCAGTGCTCCAGTAACAGATACGCAGTATTTT. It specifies CSAPVTDTQYF.